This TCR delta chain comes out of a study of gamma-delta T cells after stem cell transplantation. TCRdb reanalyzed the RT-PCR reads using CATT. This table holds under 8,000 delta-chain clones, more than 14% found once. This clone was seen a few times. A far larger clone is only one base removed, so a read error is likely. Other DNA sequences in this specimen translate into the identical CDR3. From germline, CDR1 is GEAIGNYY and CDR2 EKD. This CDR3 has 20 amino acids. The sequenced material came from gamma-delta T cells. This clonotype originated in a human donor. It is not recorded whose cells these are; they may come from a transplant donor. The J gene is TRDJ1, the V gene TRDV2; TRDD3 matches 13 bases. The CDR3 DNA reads TGTGCCTGTGACCCTGTACTGGGGGATACGCGACTCGGGTACACTGATAAACTCATCTTT. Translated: CACDPVLGDTRLGYTDKLIF.